The 17 T cell receptor beta chains below come from one sample, sequenced in a study of cytomegalovirus exposure and HLA in healthy donors. Use of 60 Vbeta and 13 Jbeta primers characterized the PCR. Sequencing used immunoSEQ multiplex PCR; TCRdb keeps in-frame clones, though not all of them. This table holds more than 100,000 clones, around 80% found once. Sample: PBMCs. The receptors were sampled from a woman between 18 and 30 years old in good health and CMV-seropositive.

The chain combines TRBV27 with TRBJ2-1, with D perhaps TRBD1 (6 bases). With 7 bases removed from V and 6 bases from J, the gap between germline ends came to 19 bases. The CDR3 covers 15 residues. Germline V gene data show CDR1 as MNHEY and CDR2 as SMNVEV (reference sequence). CDR3 in DNA: TGTGCCAGCACCCAACTGAGGGGGAAGAGCAATGAGCAGTTCTTC. Translating it yields CASTQLRGKSNEQFF.

This clone occurred once. The V and J genes are TRBV9 and TRBJ2-2; D is unresolved. Per germline, CDR1 SGDLS and CDR2 YYNGEE. V was trimmed by 1 base and J by 3 bases, leaving 7 bases between them. The CDR3 runs to 14 residues. In nucleotides, the CDR3 is TGTGCCAGCAGCGTAAACAGTTACACCGGGGAGCTGTTTTTT. Amino acids: CASSVNSYTGELFF. Supplemented by reference TRBV9 and TRBJ2-2, the full variable domain reads DSGVTQTPKHLITATGQRVTLRCSPRSGDLSVYWYQQSLDQGLQFLIQYYNGEERAKGNILERFSAQQFPDLHSELNLSSLELGDSALYFCASSVNSYTGELFFGEGSRLTVL.

V is TRBV19 and J is TRBJ2-5; D might be TRBD2 (5 bases). Looked up from germline, CDR1 is LNHDA and CDR2 is SQIVND (reference sequence). V gave up 3 bases and J gave up 5 bases, with 13 bases separating them. The CDR3 spans 14 residues. The CDR3 reads CASSIRGIEETQYF. DNA for the CDR3: TGTGCCAGTAGTATCCGGGGAATAGAGGAGACCCAGTACTTC.

V usage is TRBV20-1 and J usage is TRBJ1-1; 9 bases match TRBD1. The CDR3 is made up of 11 amino acids. The V segment lost 7 bases and the J segment 7 bases; nucleotides outside the gene matches: 4. Looked up from germline, CDR1 is DFQATT and CDR2 is SNEGSKA (reference sequence). The CDR3 loop is CSGGTGFEAFF. The CDR3 nucleotides read TGCAGTGGAGGGACAGGGTTTGAAGCTTTCTTT.

The gene calls are TRBV5-4 and TRBJ1-2; the D gene is possibly TRBD1 (5 bases). The germline gives CDR1 SGHNT, CDR2 YYREEE (reference sequence). This CDR3 is 16 amino acids long. Trimming removed 0 bases at V and 3 bases at J, with 15 bases between. CDR3 coding DNA: TGTGCCAGCAGCTTGGCCAAGACAGTTGGGGACTATGGCTACACCTTC. Protein sequence: CASSLAKTVGDYGYTF. The variable domain in full, completed from reference TRBV5-4 and TRBJ1-2, reads ETGVTQSPTHLIKTRGQQVTLRCSSQSGHNTVSWYQQALGQGPQFIFQYYREEENGRGNFPPRFSGLQFPNYSSELNVNALELDDSALYLCASSLAKTVGDYGYTFGSGTRLTVV.

This clone was counted a few times. J is TRBJ2-1 and V is TRBV6-1; D is unresolved. Germline V gene lookup returns CDR1 MNHNS and CDR2 SASEGT. CDR3 length: 12 residues. V shed 4 bases and J shed 4 bases, with 5 bases lying between them. CDR3 sequence: CASSAGYNEQFF. CDR3 coding DNA: TGTGCCAGCAGTGCCGGTTACAATGAGCAGTTCTTC.

The J gene is TRBJ1-5, the V gene TRBV19; D unresolved. Germline V gives CDR1 LNHDA, CDR2 SQIVND (reference sequence). The V end lost 3 bases, the J end lost 7 bases, and 16 bases lay between the germline ends. The CDR3 has 15 residues. CDR3 residues: CASSMAGNFRQPQHF. The CDR3 DNA is TGTGCCAGTAGTATGGCGGGGAACTTTAGGCAGCCCCAGCATTTT.

This chain uses TRBV15 with TRBJ1-2; 11 bases are a match to TRBD1. This CDR3 spans 16 amino acids. Losses at the gene ends were 6 bases for V and 4 bases for J; bases not matched to a gene: 10. Germline V lookup: CDR1 LNHNV, CDR2 YYDKDF (reference sequence). CDR3 in amino acids: CATRDPRTGGAYGYTF. CDR3 coding DNA: TGTGCCACCAGGGACCCGAGGACAGGGGGCGCCTATGGCTACACCTTC.

This chain uses TRBV2 with TRBJ1-1, with D uncertain. Germline loops: CDR1 SNHLY, CDR2 FYNNEI. The CDR3 totals 11 residues. V lost 8 bases, J lost 2 bases, and 6 bases lay in between. DNA of the CDR3: TGTGCCAGCTTGAGCAACACTGAAGCTTTCTTT. Protein product: CASLSNTEAFF.

The J gene is TRBJ2-5, the V gene TRBV6-6; possibly TRBD1 for D (6 bases). Germline V gives CDR1 MNHNY, CDR2 SVGAGI (reference sequence). V was shortened by 5 bases and J by 0 bases, with 13 bases between the two germline ends. The CDR3 loop spans 15 amino acids. The CDR3 reads CASSLLAGDQETQYF. For the CDR3, the DNA is TGTGCCAGCAGTCTCCTGGCAGGGGACCAAGAGACCCAGTACTTC.

The chain joins TRBV4-2 to TRBJ2-1; tentatively, D is TRBD2 (6 bases). Germline values: CDR1 LGHNA, CDR2 YNFKEQ. The CDR3 spans 16 residues. Trimming left V 0 bases short and J 2 bases short, with 11 bases between. The CDR3 loop reads CASSQEGGAPYNEQFF. CDR3 coding DNA: TGTGCCAGCAGCCAAGAGGGCGGGGCCCCCTACAATGAGCAGTTCTTC.

The chain combines TRBV27 with TRBJ2-7, with 9 bases lining up with TRBD1. The CDR3 covers 16 residues. The V gene's germline CDR1 is MNHEY and CDR2 SMNVEV (reference sequence). V shed 4 bases, J shed 2 bases, and the junction held 9 bases outside the gene matches. The chain's CDR3 is CASSSRGQGGTYEQYF. DNA of the CDR3: TGTGCCAGCAGTTCCAGGGGACAGGGAGGGACCTACGAGCAGTACTTC.

The rearrangement uses TRBV6-5 and TRBJ2-5; 10 bases agree with TRBD2. Germline CDR1 reads MNHEY; CDR2 reads SVGAGI. V trimming: 2 bases; J trimming: 4 bases; junction bases outside the gene matches: 7. The CDR3 has 16 amino acids. CDR3 nucleotide sequence: TGTGCCAGCAGTTACGGGGGTAGCGGGGGGTTAGAGACCCAGTACTTC. It translates to CASSYGGSGGLETQYF.

The chain recombines TRBV6-1 with TRBJ1-2; 7 bases fit TRBD1. V lost 5 bases to trimming and J lost 4 bases; unmatched junction nucleotides: 7. There are 14 residues in the CDR3. Germline CDR1 MNHNS, CDR2 SASEGT. The DNA for the CDR3 is TGTGCCAGCAGTCCCCGTCAGGGGGGCTATGGCTACACCTTC. Amino acids: CASSPRQGGYGYTF.

The genes are TRBV5-1 and TRBJ2-1; the match to TRBD2 covers 7 bases. Trimming cost V 3 bases and J 11 bases; bases outside gene matches: 8. The CDR3 runs 13 residues. The germline V gene encodes CDR1 SGHRS and CDR2 YFSETQ. This CDR3 reads CASSSPGGGQQFF. The DNA for the CDR3 is TGCGCCAGCAGCTCCCCCGGCGGGGGACAGCAGTTCTTC.

The chain carries TRBV5-1 and TRBJ2-7, with 7 bases identical to TRBD2. The CDR3 runs 13 residues. V shed 6 bases, J shed 3 bases, and the junction held 6 bases outside the gene matches. Germline assignment: CDR1 SGHRS and CDR2 YFSETQ. The CDR3 bases are TGCGCCAGCACCCCCGGGGGGAGCTACGAGCAGTACTTC. Protein: CASTPGGSYEQYF. The full variable domain, completed using reference TRBV5-1 and TRBJ2-7, is KAGVTQTPRYLIKTRGQQVTLSCSPISGHRSVSWYQQTPGQGLQFLFEYFSETQRNKGNFPGRFSGRQFSNSRSEMNVSTLELGDSALYLCASTPGGSYEQYFGPGTRLTVT.

This rearrangement joins TRBV30 to TRBJ2-7, with unresolved D. There are 11 residues in the CDR3. The germline V and J ends were trimmed by 1 base and 4 bases, with 5 bases remaining between them. CDR1 and CDR2 (germline): GTSNPN, SVGIG (reference sequence). The CDR3 DNA reads TGTGCCTGGAGTGCCCCTTACGAGCAGTACTTC. It is translated as CAWSAPYEQYF.